A single sample is the source of the 13 T cell receptor beta chains below, sequenced in a study of CD8 T cells in ankylosing spondylitis. Each CDR3 protein gets one entry after TCRdb re-called the 5' RACE reads with MiXCR. The sample includes a few hundred thousand distinct CDR3 sequences, roughly 20% seen only once; the top ten take roughly 3.6%. The sequenced sample consisted of blood, either unsorted or a sorted T cell fraction (not recorded which). The receptors come from a female donor with ankylosing spondylitis or in good health (not recorded which).

The chain is built from TRBV7-8 and TRBJ2-5, with 7 bases matching TRBD1. With 3 bases clipped from V and 2 bases from J, the junction kept 6 bases outside the gene matches. The CDR3 runs to 15 residues. Germline CDR1 and CDR2: SGHVS and FQNEAQ. The CDR3 coding sequence is TGTGCCAGCAGCTTGTCCCGGACAGGTCAAGAGACCCAGTACTTC. It codes for CASSLSRTGQETQYF.

This chain joins TRBV20-1 and TRBJ2-1, with 11 positions matching TRBD2. Trimming removed 1 base from V and 4 bases from J; junction bases left unmatched: 6. The CDR3 has 16 residues. The germline CDR1 and CDR2 sequences are DFQATT and SNEGSKA (reference sequence). The CDR3 DNA follows: TGCAGTGCTAGAGGCCCTAGCGGGAGGTCGTACAATGAGCAGTTCTTC. Amino acids: CSARGPSGRSYNEQFF.

The rearrangement joins TRBV20-1 to TRBJ2-7; 16 bases are shared with TRBD2. V shed 1 base and J 4 bases; nucleotides not matched to a gene: 4. CDR3 length: 16 amino acids. Per germline, CDR1 DFQATT and CDR2 SNEGSKA (reference sequence). CDR3 nucleotides: TGCAGTGCTAGAGGGGGACTAGCGGGAGGGTATTACGAGCAGTACTTC. Encoded protein: CSARGGLAGGYYEQYF.

This clonotype showed up just a few times. The CDR3 region has the DNA TGTGCCAGCAGCCGCCACCTCCTGCGCCTTCAAGAGACCCAGTACTTC. This translates into CASSRHLLRLQETQYF. V usage is TRBV7-9 and J usage is TRBJ2-5; no clear D gene. V lost 5 bases, J lost 2 bases, and 18 bases lay in between. The CDR3 consists of 16 residues. The germline V gene has CDR1 SEHNR and CDR2 FQNEAQ (reference sequence).

This clonotype has only a few counts. This sequence joins TRBV30 and TRBJ1-1; 7 positions match TRBD1. CDR1 is GTSNPN and CDR2 is SVGIG in the germline V gene (reference sequence). CDR3 length: 13 residues. The CDR3 spells CALLQGYRGEAFF. The CDR3 bases are TGTGCTCTATTACAGGGGTATAGGGGAGAAGCTTTCTTT.

V gene TRBV29-1 combines with J gene TRBJ1-5; D is ambiguous. V was shortened by 6 bases and J by 3 bases, with 9 bases between the two germline ends. From germline, CDR1 is SQVTM and CDR2 ANQGSEA. CDR3 length equals 12 residues. CDR3 loop: CSVGQPNQPQHF. The CDR3 DNA sequence: TGCAGCGTCGGTCAGCCCAATCAGCCCCAGCATTTT.

The J gene is TRBJ2-1, the V gene TRBV20-1, with 11 bases identical to TRBD2. The CDR3 sequence is 12 residues long. Germline V gene data show CDR1 as DFQATT and CDR2 as SNEGSKA (reference sequence). J was trimmed by 8 bases and V by 6 bases; bases with no gene match: 3. The CDR3 protein is CSALAGGHEQFF. CDR3 DNA: TGCAGTGCGCTAGCGGGAGGACATGAGCAGTTCTTC.

V is TRBV11-2 and J is TRBJ2-7; the D gene is possibly TRBD1 (6 bases). The CDR3 contains 16 residues. Between the trimmed V and J ends, which lost 5 bases and 4 bases, there was a span of 21 bases. Germline V lookup: CDR1 SGHAT, CDR2 FQNNGV. CDR3 nucleotide sequence: TGTGCCAGCAGCCGTTCTACCGGGACAATTGGGTACGAGCAGTACTTC. This gives the protein CASSRSTGTIGYEQYF.

This clonotype was picked up many times. J is TRBJ2-1 and V is TRBV7-8; 13 bases match TRBD2. The V gene's germline CDR1 is SGHVS and CDR2 FQNEAQ. CDR3 length equals 18 residues. Unmatched junction bases numbered 17, after V lost 2 bases and J lost 13 bases. DNA for the CDR3: TGTGCCAGCAGCTTAAGGGCTTCACTAGCGGGAGGGCCCATCCCCCAGTTCTTC. This encodes CASSLRASLAGGPIPQFF.

The chain is built from TRBV29-1 and TRBJ2-3; 9 bases agree with TRBD2. V lost 0 bases, J lost 3 bases, and 10 bases stayed unmatched. The CDR3 sequence is 17 residues long. Germline V gene sequence: CDR1 SQVTM, CDR2 ANQGSEA. The CDR3, as DNA: TGCAGCGTTGAAGATCCGGGTAGCGGGAGAGTAACAGATACGCAGTATTTT. This gives the protein CSVEDPGSGRVTDTQYF.

The chain has TRBV10-3 and TRBJ2-2; the match to TRBD2 covers 10 bases. The trim removed 6 bases at V and 7 bases at J, leaving 11 bases unmatched. The CDR3 runs to 16 residues. Germline CDR1 and CDR2: ENHRY and SYGVKD. The CDR3 DNA sequence: TGTGCCATCAGCAGAGGACTAGCGGAAAGGGGCGGGGAGCTGTTTTTT. This encodes CAISRGLAERGGELFF.

At least ten counts were recorded for this clonotype. This chain connects TRBV29-1 to TRBJ2-7; 8 nucleotides agree with TRBD1. CDR1 is SQVTM and CDR2 is ANQGSEA in the germline V gene. The V and J ends lost 6 bases and 1 base, in that order; junction bases with no gene match: 11. The length of the CDR3 is 15 residues. The CDR3: CSVRGQKAVSYEQYF. CDR3 coding DNA: TGCAGCGTCAGGGGGCAAAAAGCCGTTTCCTACGAGCAGTACTTC.

The V gene is TRBV7-2, the J gene TRBJ2-5; possible D gene TRBD1, 6 bases. The CDR3 has 15 residues. Trimming cost V 2 bases and J 1 base, with 11 bases left between them. Germline CDR1 SGHTA, CDR2 FQGNSA. CDR3 region: CASSLSGQRQETQYF. The CDR3 coding sequence is TGTGCCAGCAGCTTAAGCGGACAGCGCCAAGAGACCCAGTACTTC. The full variable domain, with the rest looked up from reference TRBV7-2 and TRBJ2-5, is GAGVSQSPSNKVTEKGKDVELRCDPISGHTALYWYRQSLGQGLEFLIYFQGNSAPDKSGLPSDRFSAERTGGSVSTLTIQRTQQEDSAVYLCASSLSGQRQETQYFGPGTRLLVL.